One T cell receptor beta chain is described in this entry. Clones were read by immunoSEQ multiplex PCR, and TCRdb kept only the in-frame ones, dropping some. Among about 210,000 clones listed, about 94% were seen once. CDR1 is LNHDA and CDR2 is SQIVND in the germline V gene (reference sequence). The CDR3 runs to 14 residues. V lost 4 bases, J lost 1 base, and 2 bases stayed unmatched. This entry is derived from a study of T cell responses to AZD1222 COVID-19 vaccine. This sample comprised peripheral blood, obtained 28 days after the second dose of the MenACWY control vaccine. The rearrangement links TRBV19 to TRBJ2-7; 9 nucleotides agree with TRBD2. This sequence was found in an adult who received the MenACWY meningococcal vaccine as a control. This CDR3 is CASSRTSESYEQYF. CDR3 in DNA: TGTGCCAGTAGTAGGACTAGCGAGTCCTACGAGCAGTACTTC. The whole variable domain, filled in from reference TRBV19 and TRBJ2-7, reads DGGITQSPKYLFRKEGQNVTLSCEQNLNHDAMYWYRQDPGQGLRLIYYSQIVNDFQKGDIAEGYSVSREKKESFPLTVTSAQKNPTAFYLCASSRTSESYEQYFGPGTRLTVT.